This TCR beta chain was captured by sequencing in a study of blood T cell repertoires in COVID-19. Overall study context: The samples span acute and convalescent COVID-19 from the United States, Italy and Spain.

The data were produced by immunoSEQ multiplex PCR, yet TCRdb's version contains in-frame clones alone and is incomplete. The table lists around 140,000 clones, around 86% of them singletons. The CDR3 length is 15 residues. Trimming removed 2 bases from V and 5 bases from J, with 13 bases in between. Germline V gene data show CDR1 as MNHNY and CDR2 as SVGAGI (reference sequence). Study members were between 18 and 89 years old and lived in 24 US regions. The chain joins TRBV6-6 to TRBJ1-5; TRBD1 might be the D (6 bases). This sequence was found in a man in his forties or fifties who had recovered from COVID-19. Sequenced: PBMCs or T cells enriched from blood (not recorded which). The DNA of the CDR3 is TGTGCCAGCAGTTACGGGGGCAAGGTTTATCAGCCCCAGCATTTT. It codes for CASSYGGKVYQPQHF.